The 21 T cell receptor beta chains listed next were all sequenced from one sample in a study of cytomegalovirus exposure and HLA in healthy donors. The PCR employed 60 Vbeta primers together with 13 Jbeta primers. Assay: immunoSEQ multiplex PCR; the TCRdb copy retains only in-frame clones and omits some. Here the sample table reports 75,000 to 95,000 clones. Sequenced: PBMCs. Every receptor here comes from a man aged 25-45 years in good health and CMV-seronegative.

The rearrangement links TRBV4-1 to TRBJ1-5; D may be TRBD1 (5 bases). Trimming took off 2 bases at V and 6 bases at J, with 11 bases between the two ends. Germline loops: CDR1 MGHRA, CDR2 YSYEKL. CDR3 length: 14 amino acids. CDR3 sequence (DNA): TGCGCCAGCAGCCAACAGGGTTCGATTCAGCCCCAGCATTTT. The encoded protein is CASSQQGSIQPQHF.

The chain couples TRBV28 to TRBJ1-1, with D hard to call. The CDR3 is 13 residues long. The germline V gene has CDR1 MDHEN and CDR2 SYDVKM. V lost 2 bases and J lost 7, with 11 bases in between. CDR3 in amino acids: CASSLVSVGEAFF. CDR3 nucleotides: TGTGCCAGCAGTTTAGTGTCAGTTGGTGAAGCTTTCTTT.

The rearrangement joins TRBV7-9 to TRBJ1-2; 9 bases agree with TRBD1. The CDR3 totals 15 residues. CDR1 SEHNR and CDR2 FQNEAQ come from the germline V gene (reference sequence). V lost 5 bases and J lost 7; bases outside the gene matches: 11. CDR3 protein: CASSESSGTGLGYTF. The CDR3 nucleotides are TGTGCCAGCAGCGAGTCCTCCGGGACAGGGCTTGGCTACACCTTC.

V is TRBV13 and J is TRBJ1-2; 12 nucleotides match TRBD1. V gave up 5 bases and J gave up 4 bases; unmatched junction bases: 5. Per germline, CDR1 PRHDT and CDR2 FYEKMQ (reference sequence). The length of the CDR3 is 15 residues. This CDR3 reads CASSPGTGGAYGYTF. For the CDR3, the DNA is TGTGCCAGCAGCCCGGGGACAGGGGGCGCCTATGGCTACACCTTC.

The chain combines TRBV11-1 with TRBJ2-7; 7 bases fit TRBD1. From germline, CDR1 is SGHAT and CDR2 FQDESV (reference sequence). This CDR3 spans 13 amino acids. V dropped 5 bases and J dropped 4; count of bases not matched to a gene: 5. The CDR3 region is CASSPGQPYEQYF. The CDR3 region has the DNA TGTGCCAGCAGCCCGGGACAGCCGTACGAGCAGTACTTC.

The chain links TRBV5-6 to TRBJ1-2; a weak D match, TRBD1 (5 bases). This CDR3 comprises 13 residues. Trimming shortened V by 1 base and J by 7 bases, and 11 bases separated the two germline ends. Germline V lookup: CDR1 SGHDT, CDR2 YYEEEE. The DNA of the CDR3 is TGTGCCAGCAGCTTGTGGCAGGGAGGTGGCTACACCTTC. Translated: CASSLWQGGGYTF.

The gene calls are TRBV10-3 and TRBJ2-5; 8 nucleotides align to TRBD2. The germline V gene encodes CDR1 ENHRY and CDR2 SYGVKD. The CDR3 extends over 14 amino acids. Germline trimming cut 6 bases from V and 3 bases from J; bases unmatched to any gene: 6. This chain's CDR3 is CAIRSDGGEETQYF. As DNA, the CDR3 is TGTGCCATCAGATCCGACGGGGGGGAAGAGACCCAGTACTTC.

The genes are TRBV7-9 and TRBJ1-1, with TRBD1 matching over 8 bases. The CDR3 is 14 amino acids. Trimming cost V 5 bases and J 4 bases; bases outside gene matches: 6. Germline CDR1 reads SEHNR; CDR2 reads FQNEAQ (reference sequence). The CDR3 here is CASSPTGVSTEAFF. The CDR3 bases are TGTGCCAGCAGCCCGACAGGGGTGAGCACTGAAGCTTTCTTT.

The gene calls are TRBV7-2 and TRBJ2-3; TRBD1 matches 9 bases. From germline, CDR1 is SGHTA and CDR2 FQGNSA. The CDR3 has 13 residues. J lost 7 bases, V lost 4 bases, and 3 bases had no gene match. The CDR3 DNA follows: TGTGCCAGCAGCTCCGGACAGGGGAATACGCAGTATTTT. Translated: CASSSGQGNTQYF.

The chain joins TRBV7-9 to TRBJ1-2, with 9 nucleotides matching TRBD1. CDR3 size: 14 residues. Germline V CDR1 and CDR2: SEHNR, FQNEAQ (reference sequence). Trimming cost V 5 bases and J 7 bases; bases outside gene matches: 8. The CDR3 sequence is CASSPRTGEFGYTF. The CDR3 DNA follows: TGTGCCAGCAGCCCCCGGACAGGGGAGTTTGGCTACACCTTC.

The rearrangement joins TRBV5-8 to TRBJ2-5; perhaps TRBD1 as D (6 bases). This CDR3 region has 15 residues. Germline CDR1 and CDR2: SGHTS and YDEGEE. V was clipped by 4 bases and J by 3 bases, with 16 bases between them. The CDR3 reads CASSPPWGREETQYF. The CDR3 DNA sequence: TGTGCCAGCAGCCCGCCCTGGGGGCGGGAAGAGACCCAGTACTTC.

The rearrangement links TRBV6-1 to TRBJ2-7; 8 bases line up with TRBD2. The CDR3 has 15 residues. The germline CDR1 and CDR2 sequences are MNHNS and SASEGT. The trim removed 5 bases at V and 0 bases at J, leaving 6 bases unmatched. For the CDR3, the DNA is TGTGCCAGCAGTCAGACTAGCGCGAGCTCCTACGAGCAGTACTTC. Translation gives CASSQTSASSYEQYF.

The chain combines TRBV7-2 with TRBJ2-5, with TRBD2 matching 8 bases. Trimming at V came to 6 bases and at J to 2 bases, leaving 11 bases not matched to a gene. Germline V CDR1 and CDR2: SGHTA, FQGNSA. CDR3 length: 16 amino acids. This CDR3 is CASSLGVTGGQETQYF. As DNA, the CDR3 is TGTGCCAGCAGTCTCGGGGTCACGGGGGGGCAAGAGACCCAGTACTTC.

This chain uses TRBV29-1 with TRBJ1-2, with D maybe TRBD1 (5 bases). Between the trimmed V and J ends, which lost 7 bases and 4 bases, there was a span of 19 bases. Germline V gene lookup returns CDR1 SQVTM and CDR2 ANQGSEA. The CDR3 runs 14 residues. The CDR3 loop reads CSALPTVDSYGYTF. CDR3 in DNA: TGCAGCGCCCTCCCGACCGTCGACAGCTATGGCTACACCTTC.

This chain links TRBV6-1 with TRBJ2-3; weak D call: TRBD2 (6 bases). V was shortened by 3 bases and J by 6 bases, with 13 bases between the two germline ends. The CDR3 is 14 residues long. Germline lookup yields CDR1 MNHNS and CDR2 SASEGT. In DNA form, the CDR3 reads TGTGCCAGCAGTGAGTCGGAGGGGAGGGATACGCAGTATTTT. Its protein is CASSESEGRDTQYF.

This chain joins TRBV15 and TRBJ2-7; TRBD2 is a possible D gene (6 bases). The CDR3 covers 13 residues. The V and J ends lost 8 bases and 3 bases respectively, with 14 bases between them. Per the germline V gene, CDR1 is LNHNV and CDR2 is YYDKDF (reference sequence). The CDR3: CATSRDWRYEQYF. The DNA of the CDR3 is TGTGCCACCTCGAGGGACTGGCGCTACGAGCAGTACTTC.

The V and J genes are TRBV29-1 and TRBJ2-1; no definite D call. The CDR3 runs to 14 residues. V lost 7 bases and J lost 5, with 18 bases in between. Looked up from germline, CDR1 is SQVTM and CDR2 is ANQGSEA. The CDR3: CSGLGQAINNEQFF. The CDR3 region has the DNA TGCAGCGGCCTGGGTCAAGCGATTAACAATGAGCAGTTCTTC.

The CDR3 DNA follows: TGTGCCAGCAGCTTGTTGGGGGCACCTCATGAAGAGACCCAGTACTTC. It codes for CASSLLGAPHEETQYF. The chain recombines TRBV5-6 with TRBJ2-5; D possibly corresponds to TRBD1 (6 bases). The CDR3 sequence is 16 residues long. Germline CDR1 SGHDT, CDR2 YYEEEE. With 1 base removed from V and 3 bases from J, the gap between germline ends came to 16 bases.

CDR3 DNA: TGTGCCCGCCAGGGGGGCACAGATACGCAGTATTTT. Translating gives CARQGGTDTQYF. The V and J genes are TRBV2 and TRBJ2-3; 7 nucleotides match TRBD1. The CDR3 spans 12 residues. The germline V gene encodes CDR1 SNHLY and CDR2 FYNNEI. V gave up 11 bases and J gave up 1 base; unmatched junction bases: 3.

The chain recombines TRBV7-8 with TRBJ1-1; D gene uncertain. The germline V gene has CDR1 SGHVS and CDR2 FQNEAQ. The V and J ends lost 3 bases and 11 bases respectively, with 10 bases between them. This CDR3 contains 11 residues. As DNA, the CDR3 is TGTGCCAGCAGCTTGGGCCGAGAGGCTTTCTTT. Translating it yields CASSLGREAFF.

This clone counts as medium-sized (0.01 to 0.1%) by frequency. The V call is TRBV6-4, the J call TRBJ2-3; D unclear. The germline gives CDR1 MRHNA, CDR2 SNTAGT. V was pared by 5 bases and J by 6 bases, with 12 bases between. The CDR3 is made up of 13 amino acids. The CDR3 coding sequence is TGTGCCAGCAGTCCTTCTGATAGTGATACGCAGTATTTT. It specifies CASSPSDSDTQYF.